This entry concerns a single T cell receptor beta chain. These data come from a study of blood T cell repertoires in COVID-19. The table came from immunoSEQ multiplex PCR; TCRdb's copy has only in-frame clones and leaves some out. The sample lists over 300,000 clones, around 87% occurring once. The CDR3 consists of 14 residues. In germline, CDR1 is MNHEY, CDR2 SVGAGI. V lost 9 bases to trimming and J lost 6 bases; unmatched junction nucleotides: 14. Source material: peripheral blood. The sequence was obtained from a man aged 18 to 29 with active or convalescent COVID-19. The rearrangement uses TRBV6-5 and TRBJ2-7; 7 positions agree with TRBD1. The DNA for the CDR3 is TGTGCCAGGAGTATCCCGGGACAGCCCGTCGAGCAGTACTTC. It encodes CARSIPGQPVEQYF.